This T cell receptor beta chain was retrieved from a study of control samples from healthy donors and cancer patients. TCRdb keeps only in-frame clones here, not all; method: immunoSEQ multiplex PCR. The data show 170,000 or so clones, with around 93% seen just once and 1.4% to 1.5% held by the top ten. Sequencing was done on a sample of blood. This clonotype was obtained from a man between 18 and 35 years old in good health.

In nucleotides, the CDR3 is TGCAGCGTTGAAGACCTACTTTCGGGACAGAACACTGAAGCTTTCTTT. Protein: CSVEDLLSGQNTEAFF. This chain joins TRBV29-1 and TRBJ1-1; perhaps TRBD1 as D (6 bases). The CDR3 has 16 residues. Germline CDR1 reads SQVTM; CDR2 reads ANQGSEA. Trimming removed 0 bases from V and 1 base from J, with 15 bases in between.